Below, 12 T cell receptor beta chains from the same sample are listed, as sequenced in a study of Graves' ophthalmopathy and Graves' hyperthyroidism. As the template, RNA transcripts were used to amplify TCR beta CDR3 regions. The library came from an HTBI-primed first-round RT-PCR and a second-round multiplex PCR. TCRdb fed the multiplex PCR reads into MiXCR, producing one record per CDR3 protein. Of about 1.2 million distinct CDR3 sequences listed, roughly 35% are singletons. Sequencing was carried out using peripheral blood or thyroid tissue (not recorded which). These receptors were taken from an adult man with Graves' hyperthyroidism.

The chain has TRBV4-3 and TRBJ2-7; either TRBD1 or TRBD2 may supply D (5 bases each). The CDR3 runs 14 residues. Between the trimmed V and J ends, which lost 4 bases and 3 bases, there was a span of 13 bases. Germline V lookup: CDR1 LGHNA, CDR2 YSLEER. CDR3 amino acids: CASSRAVQGYEQYF. For the CDR3, the DNA is TGCGCCAGCAGCCGAGCGGTCCAGGGCTACGAGCAGTACTTC.

The J gene is TRBJ1-4, the V gene TRBV9; D is perhaps TRBD1 (6 bases). Trimming stripped 4 bases from V and 0 bases from J, with 22 bases between. Germline CDR1 and CDR2: SGDLS and YYNGEE. The CDR3 consists of 19 residues. CDR3 in DNA: TGTGCCAGCAGCCCCCATGGGGGGGGCAGAATAACAACTAATGAAAAACTGTTTTTT. Translated, it gives CASSPHGGGRITTNEKLFF.

This clonotype showed up many times. This rearrangement joins TRBV19 to TRBJ1-1; no firm D call. This CDR3 contains 14 residues. Germline assignment: CDR1 LNHDA and CDR2 SQIVND (reference sequence). V was cut by 7 bases and J by 0 bases, with 12 bases left in between. CDR3 coding DNA: TGTGCCAGTACCCGACAAGAAATGAACACTGAAGCTTTCTTT. This encodes CASTRQEMNTEAFF.

The chain recombines TRBV30 with TRBJ2-6; 10 bases are a match to TRBD1. V was clipped by 3 bases and J by 4 bases; unmatched bases: 9. The germline V gene has CDR1 GTSNPN and CDR2 SVGIG (reference sequence). The CDR3 runs 17 residues. The CDR3 loop is CAWSPGTGVFGANVLTF. The CDR3 region has the DNA TGTGCCTGGAGCCCCGGGACAGGGGTATTCGGGGCCAACGTCCTGACTTTC.

The J gene is TRBJ2-7, the V gene TRBV20-1, with 9 bases fitting TRBD1. Trimming at V came to 6 bases and at J to 2 bases, leaving 11 bases not matched to a gene. The CDR3 extends over 15 amino acids. The germline V gene encodes CDR1 DFQATT and CDR2 SNEGSKA (reference sequence). CDR3 coding DNA: TGCAGTGCCACCCCCGGGACAGGGATGGCCTACGAGCAGTACTTC. Amino acids: CSATPGTGMAYEQYF.

This chain links TRBV10-3 with TRBJ1-1; D not resolved. V lost 8 bases, J lost 0 bases, and 16 bases lay in between. The CDR3 consists of 15 residues. Germline lookup yields CDR1 ENHRY and CDR2 SYGVKD. CDR3 coding DNA: TGTGCCATCCAACAAGTGGGCGGTTTGAACACTGAAGCTTTCTTT. Residues: CAIQQVGGLNTEAFF.

Only a few counts were recorded for this clonotype. V and J are TRBV5-1 and TRBJ2-5; D is uncertain. Trimming shortened V by 0 bases and J by 1 base, and 7 bases separated the two germline ends. The CDR3 sequence is 14 residues long. Germline CDR1 reads SGHRS; CDR2 reads YFSETQ. The CDR3 is CASSLVMAQETQYF. CDR3 DNA: TGCGCCAGCAGCTTGGTGATGGCCCAAGAGACCCAGTACTTC.

J is TRBJ2-7 and V is TRBV4-1; a weak D match, TRBD2 (6 bases). The V gene lost 1 base and the J gene lost 4 bases, with 8 bases spanning the gap. CDR3 size: 13 residues. Germline loops: CDR1 MGHRA, CDR2 YSYEKL. The CDR3 nucleotides are TGCGCCAGCAGCCAAGTAGGGAGGTACGAGCAGTACTTC. This gives the protein CASSQVGRYEQYF.

This chain joins TRBV10-2 and TRBJ1-4, with D hard to call. V was cut by 3 bases and J by 5 bases, with 7 bases left in between. Per the germline V gene, CDR1 is WSHSY and CDR2 is SAAADI. This CDR3 is 13 amino acids long. In nucleotides, the CDR3 is TGCGCCAGCAGTGACGCCCTGAATGAAAAACTGTTTTTT. It codes for CASSDALNEKLFF.

In its sample, this clonotype was seen a few times. This sequence joins TRBV7-9 and TRBJ2-5; D uncertain. Trimming shortened V by 3 bases and J by 8 bases, and 19 bases separated the two germline ends. Germline CDR1 SEHNR, CDR2 FQNEAQ (reference sequence). CDR3 length: 15 residues. Written as DNA, the CDR3 is TGTGCCAGCAGCTTCCGACCTGGGCAAGAGGAAACCCAGTACTTC. Translating it yields CASSFRPGQEETQYF.

This clonotype was seen at least ten times. The chain links TRBV6-5 to TRBJ1-1; 9 bases line up with TRBD1. There are 14 residues in the CDR3. Germline V gene sequence: CDR1 MNHEY, CDR2 SVGAGI. V lost 4 bases to trimming and J lost 4 bases; unmatched junction nucleotides: 4. As DNA, the CDR3 is TGTGCCAGCAGTTCGGGACAGGGACCCACTGAAGCTTTCTTT. Its translation: CASSSGQGPTEAFF.

With regard to this clonotype: Sequence at one end of the junction differs from germline and may be a read error. The chain uses TRBV5-1 and TRBJ1-3; 9 bases match TRBD1. The CDR3 spans 16 residues. Germline-derived CDR1 and CDR2 are SGHRS and YFSETQ. In DNA, the CDR3 is TGTGCCAGCAGCTGGGGACAGGGACTCTCTGGAAGCACCATATATTTT. Translation: CASSWGQGLSGSTIYF.